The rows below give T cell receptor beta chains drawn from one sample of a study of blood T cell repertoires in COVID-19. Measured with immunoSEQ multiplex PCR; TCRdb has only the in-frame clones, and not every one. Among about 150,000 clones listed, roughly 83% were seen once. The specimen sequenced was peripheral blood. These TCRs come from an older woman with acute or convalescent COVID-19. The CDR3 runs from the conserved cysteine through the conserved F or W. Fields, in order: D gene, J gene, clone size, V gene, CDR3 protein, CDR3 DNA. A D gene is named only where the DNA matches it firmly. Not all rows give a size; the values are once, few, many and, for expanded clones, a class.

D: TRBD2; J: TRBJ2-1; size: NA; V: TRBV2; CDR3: CASTPVTSGYNEQFF; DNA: TGTGCCAGCACCCCCGTAACTAGCGGATACAATGAGCAGTTCTTC
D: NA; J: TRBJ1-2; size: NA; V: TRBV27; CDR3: CASSNWGGKKNYGYTF; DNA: TGTGCCAGCAGCAATTGGGGAGGGAAGAAGAACTATGGCTACACCTTC
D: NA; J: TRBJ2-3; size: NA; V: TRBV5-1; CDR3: CATMSGARTDTQYF; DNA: TGCGCCACCATGTCAGGGGCCCGCACAGATACGCAGTATTTT
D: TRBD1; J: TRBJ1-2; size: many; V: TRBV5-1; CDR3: CASSELTGAYGYTF; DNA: TGCGCCAGCAGCGAATTAACAGGGGCCTATGGCTACACCTTC
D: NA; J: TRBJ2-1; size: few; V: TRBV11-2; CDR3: CASSLTGRQFF; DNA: TGTGCCAGCAGCTTAACGGGGAGGCAGTTCTTC
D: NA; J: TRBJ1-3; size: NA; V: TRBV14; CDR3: CASSQGSGQRLSGNTIYF; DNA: TGTGCCAGCAGCCAAGGCTCCGGACAGCGACTCTCTGGAAACACCATATATTTT
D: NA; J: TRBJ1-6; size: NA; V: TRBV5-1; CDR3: CASSLAPGAPLHF; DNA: TGCGCCAGCAGCTTGGCCCCAGGGGCGCCCCTCCACTTT
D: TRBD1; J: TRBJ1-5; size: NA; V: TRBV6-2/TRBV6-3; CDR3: CASSARGTGHQPQHF; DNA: TGTGCCAGCAGTGCAAGGGGGACAGGGCATCAGCCCCAGCATTTT
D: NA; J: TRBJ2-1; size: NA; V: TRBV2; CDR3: CASSDVFSSNEQFF; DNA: TGTGCCAGCAGTGATGTGTTTTCCAGCAATGAGCAGTTCTTC
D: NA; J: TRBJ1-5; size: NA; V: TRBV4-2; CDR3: CASSQDRGTNQPQHF; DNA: TGTGCCAGCAGCCAAGATCGGGGGACCAATCAGCCCCAGCATTTT
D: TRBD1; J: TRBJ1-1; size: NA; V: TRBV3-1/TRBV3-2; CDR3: CASTGNRGRRNTEAFF; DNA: TGTGCCAGCACCGGGAACAGGGGGCGCCGGAACACTGAAGCTTTCTTT
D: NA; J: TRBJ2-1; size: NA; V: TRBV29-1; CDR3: CSVQGVGDEQFF; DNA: TGCAGCGTCCAGGGTGTTGGGGATGAGCAGTTCTTC
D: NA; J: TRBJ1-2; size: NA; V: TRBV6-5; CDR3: CASSSPDRFSYGYTF; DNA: TGTGCCAGCAGTAGTCCTGACAGGTTCAGCTATGGCTACACCTTC
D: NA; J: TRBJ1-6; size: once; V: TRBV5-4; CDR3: CASSLGTVTYNSPLHF; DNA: TGTGCCAGCAGCTTGGGAACGGTTACCTATAATTCACCCCTCCACTTT
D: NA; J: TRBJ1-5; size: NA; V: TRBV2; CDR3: CASSKTGDSNQPQHF; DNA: TGTGCCAGCAGTAAGACAGGAGATAGCAATCAGCCCCAGCATTTT
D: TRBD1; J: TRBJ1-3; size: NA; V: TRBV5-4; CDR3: CASSHNTPTGLLNTIYF; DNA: TGTGCCAGCAGCCACAATACACCGACAGGGCTATTAAACACCATATATTTT